The rows below give T cell receptor beta chains drawn from one sample of a study of shared clonotypes between healthy human individuals. Sequencing was performed with immunoSEQ multiplex PCR; in TCRdb, only in-frame clones are kept and a portion is missing. The sample includes under 850,000 clones, 85% to 95% seen only once; the top ten take less than 25%. The source material was naive CD8+ T cells sorted from blood. All receptors derive from a man aged 25-45 years in good health. Both conserved end residues are part of each CDR3. Each record gives: J gene, V gene, D gene, clone size, CDR3 DNA, CDR3 protein. D genes are given only for firm matches. Only part of the rows carry a size: once, few, many, or a class if the clone is expanded.

j_call: TRBJ2-7; v_call: TRBV19; d_call: NA; clone_size: NA; cdr3_nt: TGTGCCAGTAGCCCCGGCACGTCAGGGTCCTACGAGCAGTACTTC; cdr3_aa: CASSPGTSGSYEQYF
j_call: TRBJ2-7; v_call: TRBV27; d_call: TRBD2; clone_size: NA; cdr3_nt: TGTGCCAGCAGTACCGCGTCCGTCCCGGGACTAGCGGGAGGCGACTACGAGCAGTACTTC; cdr3_aa: CASSTASVPGLAGGDYEQYF
j_call: TRBJ2-7; v_call: TRBV11-2; d_call: NA; clone_size: few; cdr3_nt: TGTGCCAGCAGCTTAGAGTACGAGCAGTACTTC; cdr3_aa: CASSLEYEQYF
j_call: TRBJ2-1; v_call: TRBV29-1; d_call: NA; clone_size: NA; cdr3_nt: TGCAGCGTTGAAGGGAGTGTGGTGGGCTACAATGAGCAGTTCTTC; cdr3_aa: CSVEGSVVGYNEQFF
j_call: TRBJ2-1; v_call: TRBV21-1; d_call: NA; clone_size: NA; cdr3_nt: TGTGCCAGCAGCAGTGAGGGGGTGGTTTTTGATGAGCAGTTCTTC; cdr3_aa: CASSSEGVVFDEQFF
j_call: TRBJ1-2; v_call: TRBV28; d_call: NA; clone_size: few; cdr3_nt: TGTGCCAGCAGTTCAAGTGAACAGGGTCGGCTGACTAACTATGGCTACACCTTC; cdr3_aa: CASSSSEQGRLTNYGYTF
j_call: TRBJ2-1; v_call: TRBV6-1; d_call: NA; clone_size: NA; cdr3_nt: TGTGCCAGCAGTGTCGAGGGAGCGGTGGGAAATGAGCAGTTCTTC; cdr3_aa: CASSVEGAVGNEQFF
j_call: TRBJ2-7; v_call: TRBV28; d_call: NA; clone_size: NA; cdr3_nt: TGTGCCAGCAGTTTAGGCGGCTACGAGCAGTACTTC; cdr3_aa: CASSLGGYEQYF
j_call: TRBJ1-1; v_call: TRBV6-5; d_call: NA; clone_size: once; cdr3_nt: TGTGCCAGCAGTTATGGGGTCAACGGAGAAGCTTTCTTT; cdr3_aa: CASSYGVNGEAFF
j_call: TRBJ2-1; v_call: TRBV7-6; d_call: NA; clone_size: NA; cdr3_nt: TGTGCCAGCAGCTTAGCGGGTGGTTCTCGCAATGAGCAGTTCTTC; cdr3_aa: CASSLAGGSRNEQFF
j_call: TRBJ1-4; v_call: TRBV28; d_call: TRBD1; clone_size: NA; cdr3_nt: TGTGCCAGCAGGGACGTTGACAGGGGGCATGAAAAACTGTTTTTT; cdr3_aa: CASRDVDRGHEKLFF
j_call: TRBJ2-7; v_call: TRBV29-1; d_call: NA; clone_size: once; cdr3_nt: TGCAGCGTTGGGGCTAGCGTCTACGAGCAGTACTTC; cdr3_aa: CSVGASVYEQYF
j_call: TRBJ1-2; v_call: TRBV28; d_call: TRBD1; clone_size: NA; cdr3_nt: TGTGCCAGCAGTAGGCCGGGACAGGGGGACTATGGCTACACCTTC; cdr3_aa: CASSRPGQGDYGYTF
j_call: TRBJ2-7; v_call: TRBV9; d_call: NA; clone_size: once; cdr3_nt: TGTGCCAGCAGCGTCCAACCGGGGCCCTACGAGCAGTACTTC; cdr3_aa: CASSVQPGPYEQYF
j_call: TRBJ2-3; v_call: TRBV18; d_call: NA; clone_size: NA; cdr3_nt: TGTGCCAGCTCACCACGTGGCTCTAAGACGTACACAGATACGCAGTATTTT; cdr3_aa: CASSPRGSKTYTDTQYF
j_call: TRBJ2-3; v_call: TRBV11-2; d_call: TRBD2; clone_size: NA; cdr3_nt: TGTGCCAGCAGCGGTTATCCGTCCGCTAGCGGACCTAGCACAGATACGCAGTATTTT; cdr3_aa: CASSGYPSASGPSTDTQYF
j_call: TRBJ2-1; v_call: TRBV10-3; d_call: TRBD2; clone_size: NA; cdr3_nt: TGTGCCATCAGTGAGCGGCTAGCGGAAACCTCCCCCGAGCAGTTCTTC; cdr3_aa: CAISERLAETSPEQFF
j_call: TRBJ1-1; v_call: TRBV29-1; d_call: NA; clone_size: NA; cdr3_nt: TGCAGCGTCTCTGACGGCCTTGATGCTGAAGCTTTCTTT; cdr3_aa: CSVSDGLDAEAFF
j_call: TRBJ2-7; v_call: TRBV2; d_call: NA; clone_size: NA; cdr3_nt: TGTGCCAGCAGCCCATCACGCACCTACGAGCAGTACTTC; cdr3_aa: CASSPSRTYEQYF
j_call: TRBJ2-1; v_call: TRBV27; d_call: TRBD2; clone_size: NA; cdr3_nt: TGTGCCAGCAGGGCAGACGGGGGGAGTTATAATGACAATGAGCAGTTCTTC; cdr3_aa: CASRADGGSYNDNEQFF
j_call: TRBJ2-3; v_call: TRBV9; d_call: TRBD2; clone_size: NA; cdr3_nt: TGTGCCAGCAGCCCGCGTGCTAGCGGGAGGACAGATACGCAGTATTTT; cdr3_aa: CASSPRASGRTDTQYF
j_call: TRBJ1-2; v_call: TRBV21-1; d_call: NA; clone_size: NA; cdr3_nt: TGTGCCAGCAGCAATAATTGCCCGGGACAGTCATTCTTC; cdr3_aa: CASSNNCPGQSFF
j_call: TRBJ1-5; v_call: TRBV28; d_call: NA; clone_size: NA; cdr3_nt: TGTGCCAGCAACCATCGGGGGAGCAATCAGCCCCAGCATTTT; cdr3_aa: CASNHRGSNQPQHF
j_call: TRBJ2-5; v_call: TRBV27; d_call: NA; clone_size: NA; cdr3_nt: TGTGCCAGCAGTTCAAGGGAGGCCCAAGAGACCCAGTACTTC; cdr3_aa: CASSSREAQETQYF
j_call: TRBJ2-2; v_call: TRBV18; d_call: NA; clone_size: once; cdr3_nt: TGTGCCAGCTCACCGAGGTCCCCTGAAGCGAACACCGGGGAGCTGTTTTTT; cdr3_aa: CASSPRSPEANTGELFF
j_call: TRBJ1-2; v_call: TRBV7-9; d_call: NA; clone_size: NA; cdr3_nt: TGTGCCAGCAGCGGCGGGCCCCCTAACTATGGCTACACCTTC; cdr3_aa: CASSGGPPNYGYTF
j_call: TRBJ2-7; v_call: TRBV27; d_call: TRBD1; clone_size: NA; cdr3_nt: TGTGCCAGCAGTTTATCGGGGACAGGGCCTTACGAGCAGTACTTC; cdr3_aa: CASSLSGTGPYEQYF
j_call: TRBJ2-7; v_call: TRBV7-3; d_call: NA; clone_size: NA; cdr3_nt: TGTGCCAGCAGCTACGGACCCAAGGACGAGCAGTACTTC; cdr3_aa: CASSYGPKDEQYF
j_call: TRBJ1-5; v_call: TRBV28; d_call: NA; clone_size: NA; cdr3_nt: TGTGCCAGCAGTTTTAGTGACAGCAATCAGCCCCAGCATTTT; cdr3_aa: CASSFSDSNQPQHF
j_call: TRBJ2-7; v_call: TRBV27; d_call: TRBD1; clone_size: once; cdr3_nt: TGTGCCAGCAGTTCTTACCTTACGACAGGGGGAACCTACGAGCAGTACTTC; cdr3_aa: CASSSYLTTGGTYEQYF
j_call: TRBJ2-7; v_call: TRBV7-6; d_call: NA; clone_size: few; cdr3_nt: TGTGCCAGCAGCAACAGGACAACACCCTCCTACGAGCAGTACTTC; cdr3_aa: CASSNRTTPSYEQYF
j_call: TRBJ1-5; v_call: TRBV27; d_call: NA; clone_size: once; cdr3_nt: TGTGCCAGCAGTATTGGGACTGGAAGCAATCAGCCCCAGCATTTT; cdr3_aa: CASSIGTGSNQPQHF
j_call: TRBJ2-1; v_call: TRBV12-5; d_call: NA; clone_size: once; cdr3_nt: TGTGCTAGTTCATGGTCTAACAATGAGCAGTTCTTC; cdr3_aa: CASSWSNNEQFF
j_call: TRBJ2-7; v_call: TRBV5-6; d_call: TRBD2; clone_size: NA; cdr3_nt: TGTGCCAGCAGCTTGGTGGGGGACTACCGCGAGCAGTACTTC; cdr3_aa: CASSLVGDYREQYF
j_call: TRBJ2-1; v_call: TRBV7-2; d_call: TRBD2; clone_size: NA; cdr3_nt: TGTGCCAGCAGTTTACTAGCGGGCAGCTCCTACAATGAGCAGTTCTTC; cdr3_aa: CASSLLAGSSYNEQFF
j_call: TRBJ2-7; v_call: TRBV5-6; d_call: TRBD1; clone_size: NA; cdr3_nt: TGTGCCAGCAGATCGACAGGGGAACGTTACGAGCAGTACTTC; cdr3_aa: CASRSTGERYEQYF
j_call: TRBJ1-1; v_call: TRBV5-1; d_call: NA; clone_size: NA; cdr3_nt: TGCGCCAGCAGCTTGGCTCAGGGATCTGAAGCTTTCTTT; cdr3_aa: CASSLAQGSEAFF
j_call: TRBJ2-1; v_call: TRBV7-7; d_call: TRBD2; clone_size: NA; cdr3_nt: TGTGCCAGCAGCTTAGGCGGGGGGTCCTACAATGAGCAGTTCTTC; cdr3_aa: CASSLGGGSYNEQFF
j_call: TRBJ2-1; v_call: TRBV27; d_call: NA; clone_size: NA; cdr3_nt: TGTGCCAGCAGCCGCGGTCTCTCCTACAATGAGCAGTTCTTC; cdr3_aa: CASSRGLSYNEQFF
j_call: TRBJ2-3; v_call: TRBV29-1; d_call: NA; clone_size: once; cdr3_nt: TGCAGCGTTGTAGTTAGTGAGGCAGATACGCAGTATTTT; cdr3_aa: CSVVVSEADTQYF
j_call: TRBJ1-5; v_call: TRBV11-2; d_call: NA; clone_size: few; cdr3_nt: TGTGCCAGCAGCCCCTCATGGACACCGGGCAATCAGCCCCAGCATTTT; cdr3_aa: CASSPSWTPGNQPQHF
j_call: TRBJ1-1; v_call: TRBV7-9; d_call: TRBD1; clone_size: NA; cdr3_nt: TGTGCCAGCAGCTTAGACAGGGGGCAGTGGGGCACTGAAGCTTTCTTT; cdr3_aa: CASSLDRGQWGTEAFF
j_call: TRBJ2-5; v_call: TRBV7-9; d_call: TRBD1; clone_size: NA; cdr3_nt: TGTGCCAGCAGCGGGATAGACAGGGGGCGAGAGACCCAGTACTTC; cdr3_aa: CASSGIDRGRETQYF
j_call: TRBJ2-7; v_call: TRBV9; d_call: TRBD2; clone_size: NA; cdr3_nt: TGTGCCAGCAGCCCCGGCGTAGCGGGAGGGAGGGAGCAGTACTTC; cdr3_aa: CASSPGVAGGREQYF
j_call: TRBJ1-2; v_call: TRBV2; d_call: TRBD1; clone_size: NA; cdr3_nt: TGTGCCACCGCTGACAGGGTTGATGGCTACACCTTC; cdr3_aa: CATADRVDGYTF
j_call: TRBJ2-7; v_call: TRBV19; d_call: TRBD2; clone_size: NA; cdr3_nt: TGTGCCACCTCGGCGGGAGACTCCTACGAGCAGTACTTC; cdr3_aa: CATSAGDSYEQYF
j_call: TRBJ2-7; v_call: TRBV14; d_call: NA; clone_size: NA; cdr3_nt: TGTGCCAGCAGCCAACTCCCCGGGGACGAGCAGTACTTC; cdr3_aa: CASSQLPGDEQYF
j_call: TRBJ2-1; v_call: TRBV29-1; d_call: NA; clone_size: NA; cdr3_nt: TGCAGCGTTGAAGATCCGGAGACAGGCATCAATGAGCAGTTCTTC; cdr3_aa: CSVEDPETGINEQFF
j_call: TRBJ2-5; v_call: TRBV29-1; d_call: TRBD2; clone_size: NA; cdr3_nt: TGCAGCGTGGAGACTAGCGGGGTGTCCCAAGAGACCCAGTACTTC; cdr3_aa: CSVETSGVSQETQYF
j_call: TRBJ1-3; v_call: TRBV7-2; d_call: NA; clone_size: NA; cdr3_nt: TGTGCCAGCACCGGGTCTAACCGCTCTGGAAACACCATATATTTT; cdr3_aa: CASTGSNRSGNTIYF
j_call: TRBJ2-7; v_call: TRBV4-1; d_call: TRBD2; clone_size: NA; cdr3_nt: TGCGCCAGCAGTCTACTAGCGGGAGCCGACGAGCAGTACTTC; cdr3_aa: CASSLLAGADEQYF
j_call: TRBJ2-7; v_call: TRBV9; d_call: NA; clone_size: NA; cdr3_nt: TGTGCCAGCAGCGTAGGAGGGACCACCTACGAGCAGTACTTC; cdr3_aa: CASSVGGTTYEQYF